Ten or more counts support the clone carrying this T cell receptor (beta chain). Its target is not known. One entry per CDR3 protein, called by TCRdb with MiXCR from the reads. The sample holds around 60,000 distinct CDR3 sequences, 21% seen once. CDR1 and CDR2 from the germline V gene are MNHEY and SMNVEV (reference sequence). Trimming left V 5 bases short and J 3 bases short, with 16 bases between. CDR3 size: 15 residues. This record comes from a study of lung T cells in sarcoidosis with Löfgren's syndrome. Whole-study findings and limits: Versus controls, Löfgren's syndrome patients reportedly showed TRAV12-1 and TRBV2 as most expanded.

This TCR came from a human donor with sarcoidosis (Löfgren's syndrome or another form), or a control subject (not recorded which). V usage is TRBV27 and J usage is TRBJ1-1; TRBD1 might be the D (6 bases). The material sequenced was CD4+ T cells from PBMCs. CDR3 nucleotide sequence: TGTGCCAGCAGTCCCGCCCCGACAGGTCACACTGAAGCTTTCTTT. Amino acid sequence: CASSPAPTGHTEAFF.